Below, 21 T cell receptor beta chains from the same sample are listed, as sequenced in a study of naive CD8 T cells in extremely preterm neonates (dated by TCRdb to 2015 to 2018). Several extremely preterm deliveries, at about 22-27 weeks of gestation, provided the preterm samples. General findings and caveats noted by the study authors: Compared with the older groups, preterm CDR3s were shorter and closer to germline, carrying fewer N additions and showing less junctional trimming.

Library preparation was by the immunoSEQ multiplex PCR assay. This immuneACCESS table, as held by TCRdb, lists in-frame sequences with V and J called but not all clones. Of the missing ones, under half trace to an unresolved V gene in checked studies; the others have no known cause. In all, the sample holds 21,000 or so clones, and 70% to 90% of those were seen once. The top ten clones comprise around 0.89% of the sample. These TCRs' antigens remain unknown. What was sequenced was naive CD8+ T cells from cord blood. The receptors come from a boy who was born preterm.

Details on this clone: Other nucleotide sequences from this sample produce the same CDR3. This chain links TRBV27 with TRBJ2-1; D may correspond to TRBD1 or TRBD2 (5 bases each). Trimming took off 2 bases at V and 0 bases at J, with 5 bases between the two ends. The CDR3 is 14 amino acids. Germline CDR1 reads MNHEY; CDR2 reads SMNVEV (reference sequence). The CDR3 nucleotides are TGTGCCAGCAGTTTAGGGGGCTCCTACAATGAGCAGTTCTTC. Encoded protein: CASSLGGSYNEQFF.

The rearrangement uses TRBV6-5 and TRBJ1-5; 10 bases align to TRBD1. Germline V lookup: CDR1 MNHEY, CDR2 SVGAGI. V trimming: 2 bases; J trimming: 2 bases; junction bases outside the gene matches: 0. CDR3 length: 15 amino acids. CDR3 sequence (DNA): TGTGCCAGCAGTTACGGGACAGGGGGCAATCAGCCCCAGCATTTT. Amino acids: CASSYGTGGNQPQHF.

The chain combines TRBV27 with TRBJ1-2; 11 positions match TRBD1. The CDR3 is made up of 16 amino acids. Germline V gene lookup returns CDR1 MNHEY and CDR2 SMNVEV (reference sequence). The V gene end was trimmed by 5 bases and the J gene end by 0 bases; junction bases not matched to a gene: 5. In nucleotides, the CDR3 is TGTGCCAGCAGTCTAGGACAGGGGGCGGCTAACTATGGCTACACCTTC. Its translation is CASSLGQGAANYGYTF.

This clone was recorded only once. The genes are TRBV19 and TRBJ2-1; possibly TRBD1 for D (5 bases). Germline CDR1 and CDR2: LNHDA and SQIVND (reference sequence). The CDR3 has 14 amino acids. The V end was cut by 4 bases, the J end by 1 base, with 8 bases between. The CDR3 loop reads CASSKGQSYNEQFF. CDR3 in DNA: TGTGCCAGTAGTAAAGGACAATCCTACAATGAGCAGTTCTTC.

The chain couples TRBV6-5 to TRBJ1-6; TRBD1 aligns across 8 bases. Trimming cost V 1 base and J 5 bases; bases outside gene matches: 4. CDR1 is MNHEY, CDR2 SVGAGI, per germline. The CDR3 runs to 16 residues. The CDR3 loop is CASSYWPGGDNSPLHF. CDR3 in DNA: TGTGCCAGCAGTTACTGGCCAGGGGGCGATAATTCACCCCTCCACTTT.

The rearrangement uses TRBV14 and TRBJ2-5, with 7 bases matching TRBD1. The DNA end favors TRBJ2-7, so the J call may be wrong. Germline CDR1 reads SGHDN; CDR2 reads FVKESK. The CDR3 consists of 11 residues. The CDR3 DNA is TGTGCCAGCAGCAGGGGGCCCGAGCAGTACTTC. Residues: CASSRGPEQYF.

Remarks on this clone: A read error is possible here, since a much larger clone lies one base away. This sample also contains other DNA sequences that code for the same CDR3. This chain links TRBV7-9 with TRBJ1-2; the D gene is possibly TRBD1 (5 bases). V dropped 3 bases and J dropped 4 bases, with 6 bases sitting between them. The CDR3 sequence is 12 residues long. Germline-derived CDR1 and CDR2 are SEHNR and FQNEAQ (reference sequence). CDR3 DNA: TGTGCCAGCAGCTTGGGGGGCTATGGCTACACCTTC. It is translated as CASSLGGYGYTF.

In this sample, this clone turned up once. The chain couples TRBV28 to TRBJ2-1; 9 positions agree with TRBD2. Germline values: CDR1 MDHEN, CDR2 SYDVKM. The CDR3 loop spans 14 amino acids. Trimming took 5 bases from V and 2 from J; bases not matched to a gene: 1. CDR3 in amino acids: CASSLAGPYNEQFF. The DNA for the CDR3 is TGTGCCAGCAGTCTAGCGGGGCCCTACAATGAGCAGTTCTTC.

The chain uses TRBV25-1 and TRBJ2-7; no clear D. V was clipped by 1 base and J by 2 bases, with 6 bases between them. Germline lookup yields CDR1 MGHDK and CDR2 SYGVNS. The CDR3 spans 13 residues. The CDR3 reads CASSEWAPYEQYF. The CDR3 DNA follows: TGTGCCAGCAGTGAATGGGCACCCTACGAGCAGTACTTC.

This clone showed up just once. The J gene is TRBJ2-7, the V gene TRBV9; possibly TRBD1 for D (5 bases). V lost 3 bases and J 3 bases, leaving 7 bases between the germline ends. CDR1 is SGDLS and CDR2 is YYNGEE in the germline V gene. The CDR3 contains 12 residues. The CDR3 spells CASSGDSYEQYF. CDR3 DNA sequence: TGTGCCAGCAGCGGCGACAGCTACGAGCAGTACTTC.

The rearrangement uses TRBV7-2 and TRBJ2-1; D not certain. V was pared by 1 base and J by 0 bases, with 7 bases between. Per germline, CDR1 SGHTA and CDR2 FQGNSA. The CDR3 consists of 15 residues. CDR3 residues: CASSLGLSSYNEQFF. In DNA, the CDR3 is TGTGCCAGCAGCTTAGGACTGAGCTCCTACAATGAGCAGTTCTTC.

The genes are TRBV11-1 and TRBJ2-7; D assignment may be TRBD1 or TRBD2 (5 bases each). CDR1 SGHAT and CDR2 FQDESV come from the germline V gene (reference sequence). V dropped 3 bases and J dropped 5 bases, with 8 bases sitting between them. The CDR3 loop spans 12 amino acids. This chain's CDR3 is CASSLMGDEQYF. The CDR3 region has the DNA TGTGCCAGCAGCTTGATGGGGGACGAGCAGTACTTC.

The chain is built from TRBV27 and TRBJ2-7, with D unclear. The CDR3 is made up of 11 amino acids. The germline gives CDR1 MNHEY, CDR2 SMNVEV (reference sequence). The ends were cut back, 3 bases at V and 6 bases at J, with 6 bases in the middle. CDR3 region: CASSFGSEQYF. As DNA, the CDR3 is TGTGCCAGCAGTTTCGGATCCGAGCAGTACTTC.

This chain connects TRBV6-8 to TRBJ1-5; 9 bases match TRBD1. The CDR3 spans 12 residues. Looked up from germline, CDR1 is MNHGY and CDR2 is SAAAGT. Germline trimming cut 9 bases from V and 4 bases from J; bases unmatched to any gene: 1. DNA for the CDR3: TGTGCCAGGACAGGGGGGAATCAGCCCCAGCATTTT. Translation: CARTGGNQPQHF.

V usage is TRBV27 and J usage is TRBJ1-4; maybe TRBD1 (5 bases). Trimming stripped 1 base from V and 8 bases from J, with 8 bases between. In germline, CDR1 is MNHEY, CDR2 SMNVEV (reference sequence). The CDR3 sequence is 13 residues long. Here the CDR3 DNA reads TGTGCCAGCAGTTTATGGCAGGGCGAAAAACTGTTTTTT. It encodes CASSLWQGEKLFF. Supplemented by reference TRBV27 and TRBJ1-4, the full variable domain reads EAQVTQNPRYLITVTGKKLTVTCSQNMNHEYMSWYRQDPGLGLRQIYYSMNVEVTDKGDVPEGYKVSRKEKRNFPLILESPSPNQTSLYFCASSLWQGEKLFFGSGTQLSVL.

This chain connects TRBV10-3 to TRBJ2-1; D could derive from TRBD1 or TRBD2 (7 bases each). Per the germline V gene, CDR1 is ENHRY and CDR2 is SYGVKD. Trimming removed 2 bases from V and 3 bases from J, with 11 bases in between. CDR3 length: 15 amino acids. The CDR3 coding sequence is TGTGCCATCAGTGAGCAGGGGGGGGACTACAATGAGCAGTTCTTC. This translates into CAISEQGGDYNEQFF.

The rearrangement joins TRBV5-1 to TRBJ1-1; D is perhaps TRBD1 (5 bases). Germline CDR1 SGHRS, CDR2 YFSETQ. The CDR3 runs to 14 residues. The V and J ends lost 0 bases and 4 bases respectively, with 10 bases between them. The DNA for the CDR3 is TGCGCCAGCAGCTTGGCCTGGGGGGGCACTGAAGCTTTCTTT. Protein product: CASSLAWGGTEAFF. Based on the CDR3 plus reference TRBV5-1 and TRBJ1-1, the full variable domain is KAGVTQTPRYLIKTRGQQVTLSCSPISGHRSVSWYQQTPGQGLQFLFEYFSETQRNKGNFPGRFSGRQFSNSRSEMNVSTLELGDSALYLCASSLAWGGTEAFFGQGTRLTVV.

The chain carries TRBV19 and TRBJ2-7; the D is unclear. Germline-derived CDR1 and CDR2 are LNHDA and SQIVND (reference sequence). Trimming left V 6 bases short and J 4 bases short, with 19 bases between. The CDR3 has 15 amino acids. CDR3 coding DNA: TGTGCCAGTAGGTCCCACGGAACTCCCTATTACGAGCAGTACTTC. Translated, it gives CASRSHGTPYYEQYF.

The chain employs TRBV2 and TRBJ2-1; D may be TRBD1 (6 bases). CDR1 and CDR2 from the germline V gene are SNHLY and FYNNEI. Trimming took 3 bases from V and 9 from J, leaving 6 bases between them. The CDR3 has 11 amino acids. CDR3 DNA sequence: TGTGCCAGCAGTGAGGGGGCTGAGCAGTTCTTC. Translated, it gives CASSEGAEQFF.

This CDR3 reads CASSPHMNTEAFF. DNA for the CDR3: TGTGCCAGCTCACCACACATGAACACTGAAGCTTTCTTT. The chain is built from TRBV18 and TRBJ1-1; no definite D call. The germline CDR1 and CDR2 sequences are KGHSH and LQKENI. The V and J ends lost 1 base and 0 bases respectively, with 3 bases between them. The length of the CDR3 is 13 residues.

The V and J genes are TRBV2 and TRBJ2-7, with 8 bases matching TRBD1. CDR1 is SNHLY and CDR2 is FYNNEI in the germline V gene. This CDR3 has 14 residues. V lost 6 bases and J lost 0; bases outside the gene matches: 4. DNA of the CDR3: TGTGCCAGCAGGACAGGGGTTATCTCCTACGAGCAGTACTTC. This codes for CASRTGVISYEQYF.